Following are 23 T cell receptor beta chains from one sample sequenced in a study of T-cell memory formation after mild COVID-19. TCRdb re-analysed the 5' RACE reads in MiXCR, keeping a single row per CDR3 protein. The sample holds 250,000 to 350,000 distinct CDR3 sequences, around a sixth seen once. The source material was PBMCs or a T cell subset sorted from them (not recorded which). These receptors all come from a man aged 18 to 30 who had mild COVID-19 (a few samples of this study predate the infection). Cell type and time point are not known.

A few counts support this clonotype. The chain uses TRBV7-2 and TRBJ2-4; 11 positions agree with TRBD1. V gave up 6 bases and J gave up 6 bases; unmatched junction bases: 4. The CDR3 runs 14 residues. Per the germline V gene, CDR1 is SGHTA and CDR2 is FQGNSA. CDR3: CASRGTGGGNIQYF. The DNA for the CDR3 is TGTGCCAGCAGGGGGACAGGGGGAGGAAACATTCAGTACTTC.

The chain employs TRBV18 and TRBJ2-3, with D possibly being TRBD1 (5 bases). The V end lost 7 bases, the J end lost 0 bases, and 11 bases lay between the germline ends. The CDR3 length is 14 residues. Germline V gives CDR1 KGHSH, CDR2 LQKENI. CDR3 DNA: TGTGCCAGCTTACTACAGGTTAGCACAGATACGCAGTATTTT. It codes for CASLLQVSTDTQYF.

The CDR3 is CASSGLGEDTQYF. CDR3 DNA: TGTGCCAGCAGCGGACTAGGGGAGGATACGCAGTATTTT. The V gene is TRBV9, the J gene TRBJ2-3, with D perhaps matching TRBD2 (6 bases). Trimming pared 3 bases from V and 6 bases from J, leaving 11 bases between. The CDR3 consists of 13 residues. Germline V gene sequence: CDR1 SGDLS, CDR2 YYNGEE.

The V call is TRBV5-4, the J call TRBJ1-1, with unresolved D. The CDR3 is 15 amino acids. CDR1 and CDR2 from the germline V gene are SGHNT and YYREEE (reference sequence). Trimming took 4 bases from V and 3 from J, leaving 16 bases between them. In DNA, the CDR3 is TGTGCCAGCAGCGGCGACGGTGGCGGGTACACTGAAGCTTTCTTT. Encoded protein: CASSGDGGGYTEAFF.

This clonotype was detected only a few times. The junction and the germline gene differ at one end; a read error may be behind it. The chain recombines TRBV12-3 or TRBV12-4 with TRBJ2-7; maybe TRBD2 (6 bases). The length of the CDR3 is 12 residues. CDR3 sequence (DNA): TGTGCCAGCAGTCAGTGGACTACCGAGCCGAGCTTC. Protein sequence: CASSQWTTEPSF.

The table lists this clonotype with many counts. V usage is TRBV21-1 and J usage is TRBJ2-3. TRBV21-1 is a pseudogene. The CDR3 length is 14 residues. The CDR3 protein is CASSKRKGSDTQYF. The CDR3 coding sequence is TGTGCCAGCAGCAAAAGGAAGGGTTCAGATACGCAGTATTTT.

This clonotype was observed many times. DNA of the CDR3: TGTGCCAGCACCTCTTCTCAAGATACGCAGTATTTT. Translated, it gives CASTSSQDTQYF. The V gene is TRBV12-3 or TRBV12-4, the J gene TRBJ2-3; no definite D call. V was trimmed by 7 bases and J by 5 bases, leaving 10 bases between them. This CDR3 is built from 12 residues.

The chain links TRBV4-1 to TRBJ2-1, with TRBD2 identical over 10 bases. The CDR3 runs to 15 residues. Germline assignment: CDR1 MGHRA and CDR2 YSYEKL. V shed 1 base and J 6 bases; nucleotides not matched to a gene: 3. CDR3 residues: CASSQVERGGNEQFF. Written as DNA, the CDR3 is TGCGCCAGCAGCCAAGTGGAGCGGGGGGGCAATGAGCAGTTCTTC.

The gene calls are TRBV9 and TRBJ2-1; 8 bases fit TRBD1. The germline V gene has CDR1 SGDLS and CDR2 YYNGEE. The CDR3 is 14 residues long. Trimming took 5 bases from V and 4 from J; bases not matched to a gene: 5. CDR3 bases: TGTGCCAGCAGAGCCGGGACAGGTTACAATGAGCAGTTCTTC. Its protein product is CASRAGTGYNEQFF.

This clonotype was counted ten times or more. The DNA for the CDR3 is TGTGCCAGCAGCCCACGCCCCGGGGGCGGCACAGATACGCAGTATTTT. Translating gives CASSPRPGGGTDTQYF. The rearrangement joins TRBV7-8 to TRBJ2-3; perhaps D is TRBD1 or TRBD2 (6 bases each). Deletions cut 5 bases from V and 1 base from J, with 16 bases between. The germline V gene has CDR1 SGHVS and CDR2 FQNEAQ. The CDR3 extends over 16 amino acids.

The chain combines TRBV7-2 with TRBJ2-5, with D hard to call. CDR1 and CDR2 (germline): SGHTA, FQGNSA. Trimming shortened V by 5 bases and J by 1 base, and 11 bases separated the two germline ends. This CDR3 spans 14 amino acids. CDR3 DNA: TGTGCCAGCAGCGTTCTGTGGGTCCAAGAGACCCAGTACTTC. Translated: CASSVLWVQETQYF. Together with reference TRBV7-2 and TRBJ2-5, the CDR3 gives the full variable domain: GAGVSQSPSNKVTEKGKDVELRCDPISGHTALYWYRQSLGQGLEFLIYFQGNSAPDKSGLPSDRFSAERTGGSVSTLTIQRTQQEDSAVYLCASSVLWVQETQYFGPGTRLLVL.

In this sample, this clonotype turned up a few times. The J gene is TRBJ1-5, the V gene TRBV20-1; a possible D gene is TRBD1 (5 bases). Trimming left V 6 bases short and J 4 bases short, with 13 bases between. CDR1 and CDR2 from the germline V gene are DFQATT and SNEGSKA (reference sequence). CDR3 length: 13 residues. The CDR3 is CSAGDSPNQPQHF. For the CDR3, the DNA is TGCAGTGCCGGGGACTCCCCAAATCAGCCCCAGCATTTT.

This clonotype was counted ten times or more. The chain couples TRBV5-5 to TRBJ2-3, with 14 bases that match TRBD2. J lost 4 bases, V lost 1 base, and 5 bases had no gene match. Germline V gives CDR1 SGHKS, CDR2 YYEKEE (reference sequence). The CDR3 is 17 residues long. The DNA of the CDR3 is TGTGCCAGCAGCTTGCGACTAGCGGGGGGGCGGTCAGATACGCAGTATTTT. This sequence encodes CASSLRLAGGRSDTQYF.

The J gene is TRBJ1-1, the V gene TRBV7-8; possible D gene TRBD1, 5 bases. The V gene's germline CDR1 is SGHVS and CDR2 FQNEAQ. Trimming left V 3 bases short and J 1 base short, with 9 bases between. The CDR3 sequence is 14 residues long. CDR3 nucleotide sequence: TGTGCCAGCAGCTTTGGGGCGAGGAACACTGAAGCTTTCTTT. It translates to CASSFGARNTEAFF. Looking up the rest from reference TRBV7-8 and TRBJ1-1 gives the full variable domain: GAGVSQSPRYKVAKRGQDVALRCDPISGHVSLFWYQQALGQGPEFLTYFQNEAQLDKSGLPSDRFFAERPEGSVSTLKIQRTQQEDSAVYLCASSFGARNTEAFFGQGTRLTVV.

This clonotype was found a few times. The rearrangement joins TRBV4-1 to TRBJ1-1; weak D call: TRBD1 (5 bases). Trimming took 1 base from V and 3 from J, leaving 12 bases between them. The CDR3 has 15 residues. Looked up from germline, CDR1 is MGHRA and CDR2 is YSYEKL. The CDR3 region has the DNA TGCGCCAGCAGCCAAGGGGGGGGAGGGGACACTGAAGCTTTCTTT. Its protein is CASSQGGGGDTEAFF.

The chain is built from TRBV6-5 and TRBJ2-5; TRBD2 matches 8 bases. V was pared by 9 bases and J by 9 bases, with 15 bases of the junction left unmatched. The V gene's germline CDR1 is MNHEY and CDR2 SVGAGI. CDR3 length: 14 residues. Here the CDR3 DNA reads TGTGCCAGTCGGGGGCTAGCGGGTCCCGGAGCCCAGTACTTC. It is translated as CASRGLAGPGAQYF.

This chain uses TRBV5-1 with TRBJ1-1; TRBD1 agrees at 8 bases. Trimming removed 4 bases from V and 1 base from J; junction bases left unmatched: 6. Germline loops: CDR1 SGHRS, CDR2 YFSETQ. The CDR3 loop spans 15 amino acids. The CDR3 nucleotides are TGCGCCAGCAGCCCCGGACAGGGATGGAACACTGAAGCTTTCTTT. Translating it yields CASSPGQGWNTEAFF.

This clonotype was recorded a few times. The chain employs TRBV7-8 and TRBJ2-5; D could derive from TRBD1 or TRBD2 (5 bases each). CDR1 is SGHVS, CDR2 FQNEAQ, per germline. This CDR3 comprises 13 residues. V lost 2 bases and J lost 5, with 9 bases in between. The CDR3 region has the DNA TGTGCCAGCAGCTTATGGGGGTGGGAGACCCAGTACTTC. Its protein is CASSLWGWETQYF.

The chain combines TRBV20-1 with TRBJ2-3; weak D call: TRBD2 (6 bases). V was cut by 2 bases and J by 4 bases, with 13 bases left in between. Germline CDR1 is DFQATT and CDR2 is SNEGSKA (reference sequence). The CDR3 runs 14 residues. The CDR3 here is CSARLASSPDTQYF. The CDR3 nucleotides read TGCAGTGCTAGACTAGCGAGTTCACCAGATACGCAGTATTTT.

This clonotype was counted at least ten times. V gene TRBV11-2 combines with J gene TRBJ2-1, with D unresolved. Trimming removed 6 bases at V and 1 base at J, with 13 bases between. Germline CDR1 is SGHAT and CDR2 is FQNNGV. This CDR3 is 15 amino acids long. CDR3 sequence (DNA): TGTGCCAGCAGTCCCACCGGTGGGTCCTACAATGAGCAGTTCTTC. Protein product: CASSPTGGSYNEQFF. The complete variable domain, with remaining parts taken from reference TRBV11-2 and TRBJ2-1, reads EAGVAQSPRYKIIEKRQSVAFWCNPISGHATLYWYQQILGQGPKLLIQFQNNGVVDDSQLPKDRFSAERLKGVDSTLKIQPAKLEDSAVYLCASSPTGGSYNEQFFGPGTRLTVL.

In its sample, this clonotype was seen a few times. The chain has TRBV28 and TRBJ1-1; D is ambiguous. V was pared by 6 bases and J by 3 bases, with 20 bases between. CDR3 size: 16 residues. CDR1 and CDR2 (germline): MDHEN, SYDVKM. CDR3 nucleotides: TGTGCCAGCAGCTTCCCCCGTGCGGGGAGACACACTGAAGCTTTCTTT. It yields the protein CASSFPRAGRHTEAFF.

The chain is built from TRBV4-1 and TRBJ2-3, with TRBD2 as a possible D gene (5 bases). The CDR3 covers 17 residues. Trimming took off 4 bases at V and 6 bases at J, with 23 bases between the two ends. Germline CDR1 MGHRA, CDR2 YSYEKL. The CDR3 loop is CASSPEGLSGYPDTQYF. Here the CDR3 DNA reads TGCGCCAGCAGCCCAGAGGGATTGTCTGGATACCCGGATACGCAGTATTTT.

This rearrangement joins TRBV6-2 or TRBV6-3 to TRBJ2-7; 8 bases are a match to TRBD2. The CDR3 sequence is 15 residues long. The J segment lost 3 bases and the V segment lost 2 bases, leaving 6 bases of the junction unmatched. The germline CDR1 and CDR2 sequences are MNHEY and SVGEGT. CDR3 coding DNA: TGTGCCAGCAGTTACGAGACGGGACTAGACTACGAGCAGTACTTC. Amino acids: CASSYETGLDYEQYF.